This T cell receptor beta chain derives from a study of T cell responses to AZD1222 COVID-19 vaccine. General study results and limits: Nearly half of spike-specific TCRs reportedly target unmutated variant regions. It should be noted that donors were predominantly white British and more often female, and clonal diversity was possibly underestimated. Mapped onto spike, vaccine-associated CD4 TCRs spanned it and were dominant at 160-218 and 743-854.

Per germline, CDR1 SGHRS and CDR2 YFSETQ. This CDR3 is built from 13 residues. Trimming left V 4 bases short and J 5 bases short, with 10 bases between. On this clone: Its cognate antigen is unknown.

Generated by immunoSEQ multiplex PCR, the TCRdb table keeps only in-frame clones and is missing some. The table shows about 150,000 clones, with roughly 84% occurring only once. The sequences come from peripheral blood, collected 28 days after the second AZD1222 dose. The chain uses TRBV5-1 and TRBJ1-5; D is unclear. The sequence came from an adult who received the AZD1222 COVID-19 vaccine. The CDR3 bases are TGCGCCAGCAGCCCTAGCGGGGATCAGCCCCAGCATTTT. Its translation: CASSPSGDQPQHF.